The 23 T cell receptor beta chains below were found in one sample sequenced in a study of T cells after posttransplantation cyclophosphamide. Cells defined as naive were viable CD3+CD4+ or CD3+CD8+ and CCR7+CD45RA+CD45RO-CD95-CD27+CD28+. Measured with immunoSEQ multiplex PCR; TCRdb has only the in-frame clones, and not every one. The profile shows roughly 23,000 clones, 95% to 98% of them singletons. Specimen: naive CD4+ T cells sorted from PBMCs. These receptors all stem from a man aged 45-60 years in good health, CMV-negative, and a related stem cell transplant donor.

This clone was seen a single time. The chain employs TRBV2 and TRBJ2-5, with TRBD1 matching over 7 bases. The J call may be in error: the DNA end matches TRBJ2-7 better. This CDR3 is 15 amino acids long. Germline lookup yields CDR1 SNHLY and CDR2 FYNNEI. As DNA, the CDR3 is TGTGCCAGCACCCCCCTGGGACAGACATCCCACGAGCAGTACTTC. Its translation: CASTPLGQTSHEQYF.

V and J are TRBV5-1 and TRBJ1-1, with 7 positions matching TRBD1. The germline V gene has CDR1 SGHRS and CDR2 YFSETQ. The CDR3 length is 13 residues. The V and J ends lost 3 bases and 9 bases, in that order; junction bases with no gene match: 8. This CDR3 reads CASSSLTGVQAFF. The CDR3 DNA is TGCGCCAGCAGCTCCTTAACAGGGGTGCAAGCTTTCTTT.

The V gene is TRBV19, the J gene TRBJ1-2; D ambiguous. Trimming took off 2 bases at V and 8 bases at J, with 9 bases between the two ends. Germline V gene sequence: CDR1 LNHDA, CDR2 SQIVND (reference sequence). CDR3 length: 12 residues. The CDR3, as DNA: TGTGCCAGTAGTATAAGTAGCTTCGGCTACACCTTC. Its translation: CASSISSFGYTF. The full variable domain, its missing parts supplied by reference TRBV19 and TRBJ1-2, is DGGITQSPKYLFRKEGQNVTLSCEQNLNHDAMYWYRQDPGQGLRLIYYSQIVNDFQKGDIAEGYSVSREKKESFPLTVTSAQKNPTAFYLCASSISSFGYTFGSGTRLTVV.

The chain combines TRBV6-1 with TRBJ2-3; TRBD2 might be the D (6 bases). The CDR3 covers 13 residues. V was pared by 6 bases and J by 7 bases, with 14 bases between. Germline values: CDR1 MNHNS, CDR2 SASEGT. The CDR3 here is CASRRDLLNTQYF. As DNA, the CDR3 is TGTGCCAGCAGACGGGACTTACTCAATACGCAGTATTTT.

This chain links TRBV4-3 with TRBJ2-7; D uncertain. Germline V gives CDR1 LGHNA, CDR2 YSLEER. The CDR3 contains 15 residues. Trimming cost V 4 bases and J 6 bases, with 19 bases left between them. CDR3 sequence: CASSLSGASFVEQYF. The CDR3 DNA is TGCGCCAGCAGCCTGTCCGGAGCATCTTTTGTCGAGCAGTACTTC.

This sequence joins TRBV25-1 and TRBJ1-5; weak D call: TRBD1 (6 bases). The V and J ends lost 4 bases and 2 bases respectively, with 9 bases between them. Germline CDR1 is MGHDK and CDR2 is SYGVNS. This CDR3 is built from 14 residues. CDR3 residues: CASSGWTGNQPQHF. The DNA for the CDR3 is TGTGCCAGCAGTGGATGGACAGGCAATCAGCCCCAGCATTTT.

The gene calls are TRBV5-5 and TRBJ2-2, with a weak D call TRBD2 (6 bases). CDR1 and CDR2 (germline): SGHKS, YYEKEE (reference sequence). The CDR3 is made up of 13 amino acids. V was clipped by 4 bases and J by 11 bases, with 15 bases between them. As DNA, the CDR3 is TGTGCCAGCAGCCGGGGACTCCTCGACGAGCTGTTTTTT. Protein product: CASSRGLLDELFF.

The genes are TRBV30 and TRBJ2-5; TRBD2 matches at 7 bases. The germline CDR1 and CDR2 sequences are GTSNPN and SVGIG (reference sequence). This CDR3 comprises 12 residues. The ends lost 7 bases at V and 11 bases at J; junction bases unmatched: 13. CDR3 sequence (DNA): TGTGCCTTGACTAGCCGGGGGAAAGAGCAGTACTTC. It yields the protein CALTSRGKEQYF.

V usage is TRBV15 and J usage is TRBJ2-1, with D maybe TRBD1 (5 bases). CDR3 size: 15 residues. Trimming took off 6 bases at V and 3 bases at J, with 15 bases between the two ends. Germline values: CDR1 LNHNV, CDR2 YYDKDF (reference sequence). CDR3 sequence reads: CATRSSPQGYNEQFF. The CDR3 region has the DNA TGTGCCACCAGATCTTCCCCCCAGGGCTACAATGAGCAGTTCTTC.

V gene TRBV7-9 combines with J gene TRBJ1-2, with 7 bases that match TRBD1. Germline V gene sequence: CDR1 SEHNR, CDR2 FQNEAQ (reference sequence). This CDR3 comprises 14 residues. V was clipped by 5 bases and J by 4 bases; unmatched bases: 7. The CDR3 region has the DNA TGTGCCAGCAGCCCCCGACAGGGAAGCTATGGCTACACCTTC. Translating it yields CASSPRQGSYGYTF.

CDR3 in amino acids: CASSSSAGNVIYGEKLFF. CDR3 bases: TGTGCCAGCAGTTCGTCGGCCGGGAACGTTATTTACGGTGAAAAACTGTTTTTT. The rearrangement links TRBV27 to TRBJ1-4, with unresolved D. In germline, CDR1 is MNHEY, CDR2 SMNVEV (reference sequence). The CDR3 is 18 amino acids. V lost 4 bases and J 7 bases, leaving 25 bases between the germline ends.

CDR3 nucleotides: TGTGCCAGCTCACCGGGCAGGGAAAAACTGTTTTTT. Encoded protein: CASSPGREKLFF. The rearrangement uses TRBV18 and TRBJ1-4, with unresolved D. In germline, CDR1 is KGHSH, CDR2 LQKENI. The CDR3 contains 12 residues. V was clipped by 3 bases and J by 8 bases, with 7 bases between them.

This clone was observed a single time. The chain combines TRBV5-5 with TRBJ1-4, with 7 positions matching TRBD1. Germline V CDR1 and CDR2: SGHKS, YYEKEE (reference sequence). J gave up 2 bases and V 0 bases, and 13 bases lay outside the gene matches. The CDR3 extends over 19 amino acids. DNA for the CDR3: TGTGCCAGCAGCTTGGAACGGGACAGCCCAAACCCGACTAATGAAAAACTGTTTTTT. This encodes CASSLERDSPNPTNEKLFF.

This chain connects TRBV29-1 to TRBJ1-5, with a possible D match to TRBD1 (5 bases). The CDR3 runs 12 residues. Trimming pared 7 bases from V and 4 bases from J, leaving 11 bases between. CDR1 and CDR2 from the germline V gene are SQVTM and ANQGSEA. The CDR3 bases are TGCAGCGCCCAGGGTCAAAATCAGCCCCAGCATTTT. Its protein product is CSAQGQNQPQHF.

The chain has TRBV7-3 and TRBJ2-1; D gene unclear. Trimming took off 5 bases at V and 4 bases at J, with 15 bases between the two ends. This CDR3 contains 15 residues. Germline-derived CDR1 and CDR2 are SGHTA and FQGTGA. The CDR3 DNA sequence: TGTGCCAGCAGCCAAGCTCAATACCCATACAATGAGCAGTTCTTC. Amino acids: CASSQAQYPYNEQFF.

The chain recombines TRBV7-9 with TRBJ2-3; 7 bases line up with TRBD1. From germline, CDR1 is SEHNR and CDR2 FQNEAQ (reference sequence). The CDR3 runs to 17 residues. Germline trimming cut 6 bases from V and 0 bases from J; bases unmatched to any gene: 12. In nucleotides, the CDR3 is TGTGCCAGCAGACAACCCGGGACAGCCACTAGCACAGATACGCAGTATTTT. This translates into CASRQPGTATSTDTQYF. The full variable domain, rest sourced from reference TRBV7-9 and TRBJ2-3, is DTGVSQNPRHKITKRGQNVTFRCDPISEHNRLYWYRQTLGQGPEFLTYFQNEAQLEKSRLLSDRFSAERPKGSFSTLEIQRTEQGDSAMYLCASRQPGTATSTDTQYFGPGTRLTVL.

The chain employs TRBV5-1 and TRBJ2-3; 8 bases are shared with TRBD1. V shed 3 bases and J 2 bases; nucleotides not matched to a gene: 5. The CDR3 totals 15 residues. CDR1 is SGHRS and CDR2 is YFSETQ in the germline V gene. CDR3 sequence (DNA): TGCGCCAGCAGCTCCGACAGGGGTGACACAGATACGCAGTATTTT. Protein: CASSSDRGDTDTQYF.

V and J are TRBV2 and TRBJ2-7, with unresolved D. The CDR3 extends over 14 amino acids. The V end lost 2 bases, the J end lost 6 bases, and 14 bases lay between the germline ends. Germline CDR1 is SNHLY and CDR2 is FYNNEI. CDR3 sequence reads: CASSEFQFEREQYF. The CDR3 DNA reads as TGTGCCAGCAGTGAATTCCAGTTCGAACGCGAGCAGTACTTC.

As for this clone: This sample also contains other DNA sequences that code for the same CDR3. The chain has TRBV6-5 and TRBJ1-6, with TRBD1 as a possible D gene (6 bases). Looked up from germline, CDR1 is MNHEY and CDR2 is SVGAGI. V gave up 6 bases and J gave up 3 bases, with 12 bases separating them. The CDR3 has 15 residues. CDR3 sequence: CASRPLGHYNSPLHF. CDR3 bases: TGTGCCAGCAGGCCCCTGGGACACTATAATTCACCCCTCCACTTT.

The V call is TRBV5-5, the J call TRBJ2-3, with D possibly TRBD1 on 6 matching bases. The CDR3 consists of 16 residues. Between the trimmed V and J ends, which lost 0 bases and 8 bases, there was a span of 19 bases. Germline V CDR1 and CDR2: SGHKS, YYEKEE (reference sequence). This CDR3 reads CASSLVGRQARSTQYF. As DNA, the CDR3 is TGTGCCAGCAGCTTGGTAGGGCGACAGGCACGAAGTACGCAGTATTTT.

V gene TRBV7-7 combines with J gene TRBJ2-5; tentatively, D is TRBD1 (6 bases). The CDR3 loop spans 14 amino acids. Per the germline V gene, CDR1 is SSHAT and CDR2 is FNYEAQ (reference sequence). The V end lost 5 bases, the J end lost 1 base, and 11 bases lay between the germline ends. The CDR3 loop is CASSLQGFQETQYF. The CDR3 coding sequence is TGTGCCAGCAGCCTACAGGGTTTCCAAGAGACCCAGTACTTC.

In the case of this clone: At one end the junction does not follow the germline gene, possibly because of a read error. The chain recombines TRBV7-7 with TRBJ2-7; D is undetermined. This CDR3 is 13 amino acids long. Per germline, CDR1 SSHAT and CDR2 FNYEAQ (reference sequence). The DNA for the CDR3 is TGTGCTAGCAGCTTAGACATCCAACGAGAGCAGTACTTC. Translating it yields CASSLDIQREQYF.

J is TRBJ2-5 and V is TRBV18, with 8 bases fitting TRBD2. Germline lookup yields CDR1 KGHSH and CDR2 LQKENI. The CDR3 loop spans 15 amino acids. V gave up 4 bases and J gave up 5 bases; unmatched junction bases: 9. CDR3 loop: CASSHDREGWETQYF. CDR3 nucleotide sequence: TGTGCCAGCTCACACGACCGGGAGGGTTGGGAGACCCAGTACTTC.